These T cell receptor beta chains were read from a single sample in a study of blood T cell repertoires in COVID-19. Using immunoSEQ multiplex PCR, the repertoire was profiled, and TCRdb retains in-frame clones only, with some absent. The sample consists of 120,000 to 150,000 clones, 87% of them appearing once. Material for sequencing was peripheral blood. The receptor source for this set is a woman aged 45 to 65 with active or convalescent COVID-19. CDR3s include the opening cysteine and the closing phenylalanine or tryptophan. Fields, in order: clone size, J gene, V gene, D gene, CDR3 protein, CDR3 DNA. A D gene is named only where the DNA matches it firmly. Clone size is given for some rows only: seen once, a few or many times, or a class if the clone is expanded.

NA TRBJ1-2 TRBV27 NA CASSYMGGSGDGYTF TGTGCCAGCAGTTATATGGGGGGTTCTGGGGATGGCTACACCTTC
NA TRBJ1-3 TRBV19 TRBD1 CASSTTGRTGNTIYF TGTGCCAGTAGCACGACAGGGAGGACTGGAAACACCATATATTTT
NA TRBJ2-1 TRBV6-2/TRBV6-3 TRBD2 CASSYRGSGGRASGQFF TGTGCCAGCAGTTACCGGGGGTCCGGCGGGAGGGCCAGCGGGCAGTTCTTC
NA TRBJ1-4 TRBV5-1 TRBD1 CASSLDDRGGKLFF TGCGCCAGCAGCTTGGATGACAGGGGAGGGAAACTGTTTTTT
NA TRBJ1-1 TRBV15 NA CATSRDPRTPGNTEAFF TGTGCCACCAGCAGAGATCCGAGGACACCGGGGAACACTGAAGCTTTCTTT
NA TRBJ2-6 TRBV4-3 NA CASSQGRVGANVLTF TGCGCCAGCAGCCAAGGCAGGGTAGGGGCCAACGTCCTGACTTTC
NA TRBJ1-2 TRBV7-2 TRBD1 CASSPGTDLGYGYTF TGTGCCAGCAGCCCAGGGACAGACCTTGGATATGGCTACACCTTC
NA TRBJ2-1 TRBV7-2 TRBD1 CASSLALGTDSNEQFF TGTGCCAGCAGCTTAGCGTTAGGGACAGATAGCAATGAGCAGTTCTTC
NA TRBJ2-5 TRBV28 NA CASSLSHQETQYF TGTGCCAGCAGTTTATCCCATCAAGAGACCCAGTACTTC
NA TRBJ2-7 TRBV18 TRBD1 CASSPSVETGTAIYEQYF TGTGCCAGCTCACCTTCCGTGGAGACCGGGACAGCCATTTACGAGCAGTACTTC
few TRBJ1-2 TRBV19 NA CASSIGGNGYTF TGTGCCAGTAGTATTGGAGGGAATGGCTACACCTTC
NA TRBJ1-1 TRBV19 TRBD1 CASSIARWGTVTEAFF TGTGCCAGTAGTATAGCACGGTGGGGGACAGTCACTGAAGCTTTCTTT
NA TRBJ1-5 TRBV2 NA CASRGTPNSNQPQHF TGTGCCAGCAGAGGGACACCCAATAGCAATCAGCCCCAGCATTTT
NA TRBJ1-5 TRBV4-3 TRBD1 CASSQHPGTGGGQPQHF TGCGCCAGCAGCCAACACCCCGGGACAGGGGGCGGTCAGCCCCAGCATTTT
few TRBJ1-1 TRBV19 NA CASNLDMNTEAFF TGTGCCAGTAACTTGGACATGAACACTGAAGCTTTCTTT
NA TRBJ1-1 TRBV25-1 TRBD1 CASSAGQGRTEAFF TGTGCCAGCAGTGCGGGACAGGGGAGAACTGAAGCTTTCTTT
NA TRBJ2-7 TRBV27 TRBD2 CASITFIAGRTYEQYF TGTGCCAGCATAACCTTTATAGCGGGACGAACCTACGAGCAGTACTTC
NA TRBJ2-7 TRBV20-1 NA CSASWGLSYEQYF TGCAGTGCTAGTTGGGGCCTCTCCTACGAGCAGTACTTC
few TRBJ2-2 TRBV18 TRBD2 CASSQNGLAGDRGELFF TGTGCCAGCTCACAAAACGGACTAGCGGGAGATAGAGGGGAGCTGTTTTTT
once TRBJ1-1 TRBV14 NA CASSQDRNTEAFF TGTGCCAGCAGCCAAGACAGGAACACTGAAGCTTTCTTT
few TRBJ1-3 TRBV4-1 NA CASSQDIVPSGNTIYF TGCGCCAGCAGCCAAGATATCGTCCCCTCTGGAAACACCATATATTTT
NA TRBJ1-3 TRBV10-3 TRBD1 CAISEDRESSGNTIYF TGTGCCATCAGCGAAGACAGGGAGAGCTCTGGAAACACCATATATTTT
NA TRBJ2-3 TRBV9 TRBD1 CASSVGDRIDTQYF TGTGCCAGCAGCGTAGGGGACAGGATAGATACGCAGTATTTT
NA TRBJ1-1 TRBV10-3 NA CAISVGENTEAFF TGTGCCATCAGTGTTGGAGAGAACACTGAAGCTTTCTTT
NA TRBJ1-2 TRBV19 NA CASSIVPGSPSNYGYTF TGTGCCAGTAGTATAGTGCCGGGATCCCCCTCTAACTATGGCTACACCTTC
NA TRBJ1-2 TRBV12-3/TRBV12-4 TRBD1 CASSPTGAYGYTF TGTGCCAGCAGTCCTACAGGGGCTTATGGCTACACCTTC
NA TRBJ2-1 TRBV27 TRBD2 CASSLRTSGVNEQFF TGTGCCAGCAGTTTACGGACTAGCGGGGTCAATGAGCAGTTCTTC
NA TRBJ2-3 TRBV20-1 TRBD2 CSASNPAGGGTDTQYF TGCAGTGCTAGTAATCCAGCGGGGGGCGGCACAGATACGCAGTATTTT
NA TRBJ1-5 TRBV6-2/TRBV6-3 NA CASSHSGGEQPQHF TGTGCCAGCAGCCATAGTGGGGGCGAACAGCCCCAGCATTTT
NA TRBJ2-3 TRBV4-1 TRBD2 CASSPGGDTQYF TGCGCCAGCAGCCCGGGGGGAGATACGCAGTATTTT
NA TRBJ2-1 TRBV27 TRBD1 CASSLGQALTEEQFF TGTGCCAGCAGTTTGGGACAGGCCCTCACTGAGGAGCAGTTCTTC
NA TRBJ1-2 TRBV19 NA CASNEGEYYGYTF TGTGCCAGTAACGAGGGGGAGTACTATGGCTACACCTTC
NA TRBJ2-1 TRBV6-2/TRBV6-3 TRBD2 CASSYSGLAVDEQFF TGTGCCAGCAGTTACTCGGGACTAGCGGTTGATGAGCAGTTCTTC
many TRBJ1-1 TRBV6-2/TRBV6-3 NA CASSLEGHTEAFF TGTGCCAGCAGCCTGGAGGGGCACACTGAAGCTTTCTTT
NA TRBJ2-1 TRBV28 NA CASSFVTDGSSYNEQFF TGTGCCAGCAGTTTCGTTACGGACGGGAGCTCCTACAATGAGCAGTTCTTC